The TCR beta chain under discussion was sequenced for a study of T-cell reconstitution after alpha-beta-depleted transplantation in children. Study-level findings and limits: Alpha-beta T cells present about two months after transplant were reported to originate from several hundred expanded graft clones. It was surviving recipient T cells and thymic progenitors that gave some patients high TCRbeta diversity at day 60. T-cell counts and diversity at one year following transplant were attributed mainly to newly produced T cells.

The V gene's germline CDR1 is DFQATT and CDR2 SNEGSKA (reference sequence). The V gene lost 0 bases and the J gene lost 5 bases, with 10 bases spanning the gap. This CDR3 spans 14 amino acids. Preparation of the TCRbeta library was carried out with unique molecular identifiers. TCRdb ran MiXCR on the PCR reads and lists one entry per CDR3 protein. This table holds some 830,000 distinct CDR3 sequences, around 15% found once. With regard to this clonotype: Its specificity is unknown.

The sequence came from a male patient younger than 18 who had a stem cell transplant for acute lymphoblastic leukemia, so the T cells may come from the graft donor. The sample in question was PBMCs, mostly from graft donor cells, obtained 360 days after TCRalphabeta/CD19-depleted stem cell transplant. The chain joins TRBV20-1 to TRBJ2-2; D possibly matches TRBD1 or TRBD2 (6 bases each). In DNA, the CDR3 is TGCAGTGCTAGAGATCTAGGGGGGACCGGGGAGCTGTTTTTT. Protein sequence: CSARDLGGTGELFF.